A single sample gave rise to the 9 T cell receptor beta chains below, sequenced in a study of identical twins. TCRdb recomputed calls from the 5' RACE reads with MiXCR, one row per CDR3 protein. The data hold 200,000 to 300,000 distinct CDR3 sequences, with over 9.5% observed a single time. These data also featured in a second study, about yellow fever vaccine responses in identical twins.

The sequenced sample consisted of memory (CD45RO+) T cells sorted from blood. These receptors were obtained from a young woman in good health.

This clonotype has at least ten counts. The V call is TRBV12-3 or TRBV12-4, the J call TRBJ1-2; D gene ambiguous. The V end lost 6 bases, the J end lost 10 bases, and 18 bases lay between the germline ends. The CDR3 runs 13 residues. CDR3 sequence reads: CASSIDDSTHYTF. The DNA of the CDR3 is TGTGCCAGCAGCATTGACGACTCTACCCACTACACCTTC.

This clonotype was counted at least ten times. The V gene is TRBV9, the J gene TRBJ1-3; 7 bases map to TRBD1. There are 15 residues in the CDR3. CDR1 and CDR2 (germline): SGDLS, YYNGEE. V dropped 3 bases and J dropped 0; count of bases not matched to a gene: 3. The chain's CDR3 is CASSDDRASGNTIYF. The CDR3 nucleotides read TGTGCCAGCAGCGACGACAGGGCCTCTGGAAACACCATATATTTT.

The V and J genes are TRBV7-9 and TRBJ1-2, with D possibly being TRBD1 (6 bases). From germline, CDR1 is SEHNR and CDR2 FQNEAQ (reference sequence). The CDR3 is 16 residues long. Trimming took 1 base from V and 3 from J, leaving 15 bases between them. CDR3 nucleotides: TGTGCCAGCAGCTTAGATTTGTCGACAGGCGACTATGGCTACACCTTC. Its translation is CASSLDLSTGDYGYTF. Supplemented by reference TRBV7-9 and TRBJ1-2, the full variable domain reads DTGVSQNPRHKITKRGQNVTFRCDPISEHNRLYWYRQTLGQGPEFLTYFQNEAQLEKSRLLSDRFSAERPKGSFSTLEIQRTEQGDSAMYLCASSLDLSTGDYGYTFGSGTRLTVV.

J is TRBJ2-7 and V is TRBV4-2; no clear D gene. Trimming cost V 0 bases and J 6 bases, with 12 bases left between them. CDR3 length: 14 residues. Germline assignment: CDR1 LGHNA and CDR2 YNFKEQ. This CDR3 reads CASSQDPTSSEQYF. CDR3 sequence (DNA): TGTGCCAGCAGCCAAGATCCCACCAGCTCCGAGCAGTACTTC.

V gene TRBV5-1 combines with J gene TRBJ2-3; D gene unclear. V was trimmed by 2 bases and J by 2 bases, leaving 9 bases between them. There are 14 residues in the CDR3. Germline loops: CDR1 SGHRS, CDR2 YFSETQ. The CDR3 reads CASSLRLPTDTQYF. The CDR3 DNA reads TGCGCCAGCAGCTTACGGTTACCCACAGATACGCAGTATTTT.

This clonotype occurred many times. In nucleotides, the CDR3 is TGTGCCAGCAGCCGTACAGGGGCCTACAATGAGCAGTTCTTC. Translated: CASSRTGAYNEQFF. The genes are TRBV6-1 and TRBJ2-1, with 7 bases identical to TRBD1. Germline-derived CDR1 and CDR2 are MNHNS and SASEGT. With 6 bases clipped from V and 2 bases from J, the junction kept 4 bases outside the gene matches. This CDR3 spans 14 amino acids.

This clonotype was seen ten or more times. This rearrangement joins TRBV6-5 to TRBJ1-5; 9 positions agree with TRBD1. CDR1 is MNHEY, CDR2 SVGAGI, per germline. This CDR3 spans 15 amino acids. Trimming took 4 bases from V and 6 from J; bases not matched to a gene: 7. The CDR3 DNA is TGTGCCAGCAGTTCTCAGGACAGGGGCGCTCAGCCCCAGCATTTT. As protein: CASSSQDRGAQPQHF.

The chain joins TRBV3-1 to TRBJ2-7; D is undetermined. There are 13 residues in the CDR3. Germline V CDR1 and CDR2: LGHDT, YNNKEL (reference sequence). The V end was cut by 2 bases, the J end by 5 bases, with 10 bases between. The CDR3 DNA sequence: TGTGCCAGCAGCCAATACTCAGTGAACGAGCAGTACTTC. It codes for CASSQYSVNEQYF.

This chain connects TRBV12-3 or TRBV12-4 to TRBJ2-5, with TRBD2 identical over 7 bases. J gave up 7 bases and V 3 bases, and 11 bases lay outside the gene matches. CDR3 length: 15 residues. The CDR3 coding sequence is TGTGCCAGCAGTTTTGGGTCGGGAGGAACGGGGACCCAGTACTTC. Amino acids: CASSFGSGGTGTQYF.